The sequence of this TCR beta chain was determined in a study of PD-L1 blockade in urothelial cancer. Study summary: Atezolizumab 1,200 mg was given intravenously every 3 weeks, starting 2014. Most of the 29 patients were men whose urothelial cancer was bladder-origin. Median blood clonality was 0.080, with some 89,000 unique TCRs.

Repertoires were generated with immunoSEQ multiplex PCR, while TCRdb's copy carries only in-frame clones and drops some. The sample carries fewer than 40,000 clones, 90% recorded once. Remarks on this clone: What it binds is unknown.

General study points: Durable-benefit cases showed more tumor-associated blood clone expansion at 3 weeks.

The CDR3 covers 16 residues. From germline, CDR1 is LNHDA and CDR2 SQIVND (reference sequence). After removal of 5 bases from V and 7 bases from J, the junction contained 6 bases not matched to a gene. This receptor was identified in a man aged 65 to 79 with urothelial cancer. This sequence joins TRBV19 and TRBJ2-1; 15 bases line up with TRBD2. The sample in question was PBMCs, obtained around atezolizumab (anti-PD-L1) treatment. The CDR3 spells CASSGLAGGTGNEQFF. In DNA, the CDR3 is TGTGCCAGTAGTGGACTAGCGGGAGGGACCGGGAATGAGCAGTTCTTC.